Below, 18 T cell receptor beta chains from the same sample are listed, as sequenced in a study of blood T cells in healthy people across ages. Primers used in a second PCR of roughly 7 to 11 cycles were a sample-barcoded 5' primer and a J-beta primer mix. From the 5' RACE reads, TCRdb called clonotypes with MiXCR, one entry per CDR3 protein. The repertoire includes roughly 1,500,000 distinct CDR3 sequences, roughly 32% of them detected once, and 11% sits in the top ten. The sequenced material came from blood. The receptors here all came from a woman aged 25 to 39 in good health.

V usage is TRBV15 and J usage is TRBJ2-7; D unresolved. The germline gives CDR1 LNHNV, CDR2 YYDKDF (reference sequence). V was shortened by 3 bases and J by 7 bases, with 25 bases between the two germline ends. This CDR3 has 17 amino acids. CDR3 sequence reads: CATSRPRVGPTAGEQYF. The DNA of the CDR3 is TGTGCCACCAGCAGGCCTAGGGTTGGACCAACGGCAGGAGAGCAGTACTTC.

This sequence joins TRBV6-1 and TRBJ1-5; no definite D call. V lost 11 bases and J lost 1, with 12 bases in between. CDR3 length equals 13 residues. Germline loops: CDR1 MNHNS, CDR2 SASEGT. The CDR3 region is CACTSRSNQPQHF. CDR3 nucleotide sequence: TGTGCCTGCACCTCCCGAAGCAATCAGCCCCAGCATTTT.

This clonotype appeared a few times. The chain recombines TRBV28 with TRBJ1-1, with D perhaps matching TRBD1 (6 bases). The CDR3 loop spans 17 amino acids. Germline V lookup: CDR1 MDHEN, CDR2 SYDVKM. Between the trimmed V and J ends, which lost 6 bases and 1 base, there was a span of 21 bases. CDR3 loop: CASSPRGVGTRNTEAFF. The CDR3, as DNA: TGTGCCAGCAGCCCTAGGGGGGTGGGGACAAGGAACACTGAAGCTTTCTTT.

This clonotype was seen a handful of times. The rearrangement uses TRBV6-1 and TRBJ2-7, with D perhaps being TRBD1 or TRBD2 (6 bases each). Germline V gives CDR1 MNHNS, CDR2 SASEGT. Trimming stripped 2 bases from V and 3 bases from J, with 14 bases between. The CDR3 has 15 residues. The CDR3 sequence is CASSEFSGALYEQYF. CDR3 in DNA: TGTGCCAGCAGTGAATTCTCGGGGGCCCTCTACGAGCAGTACTTC.

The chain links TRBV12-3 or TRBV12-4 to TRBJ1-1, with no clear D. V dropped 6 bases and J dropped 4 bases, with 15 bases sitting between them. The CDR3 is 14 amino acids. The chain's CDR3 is CASSPDLRLTEAFF. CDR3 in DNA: TGTGCCAGCAGCCCCGACCTTCGCCTCACTGAAGCTTTCTTT.

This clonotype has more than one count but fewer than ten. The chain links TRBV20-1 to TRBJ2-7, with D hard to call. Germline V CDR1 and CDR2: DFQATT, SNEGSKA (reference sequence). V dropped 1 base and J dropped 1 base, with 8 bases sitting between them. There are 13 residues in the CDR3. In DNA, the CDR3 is TGCAGTGCTAGAGTAGGGCTTTCCTACGAGCAGTACTTC. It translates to CSARVGLSYEQYF.

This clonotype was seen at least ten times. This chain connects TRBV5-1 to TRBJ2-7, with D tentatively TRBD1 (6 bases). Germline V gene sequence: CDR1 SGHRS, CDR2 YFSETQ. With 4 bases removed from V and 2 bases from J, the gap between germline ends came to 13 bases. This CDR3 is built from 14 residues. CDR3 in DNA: TGCGCCAGCAGCGGGACAAGTAACACCTACGAGCAGTACTTC. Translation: CASSGTSNTYEQYF.

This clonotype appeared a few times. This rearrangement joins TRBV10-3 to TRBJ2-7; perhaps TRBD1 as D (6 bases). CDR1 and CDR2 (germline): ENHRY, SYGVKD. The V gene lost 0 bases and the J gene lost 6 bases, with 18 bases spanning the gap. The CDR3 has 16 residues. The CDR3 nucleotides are TGTGCCATCAGTGAGTCTTTATCAGGGGTTTCGGGCGAGCAGTACTTC. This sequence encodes CAISESLSGVSGEQYF.

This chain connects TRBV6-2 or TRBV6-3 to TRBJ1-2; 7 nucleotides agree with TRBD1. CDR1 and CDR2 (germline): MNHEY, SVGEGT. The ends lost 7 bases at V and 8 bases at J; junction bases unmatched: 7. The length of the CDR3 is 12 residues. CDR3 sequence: CASNGQDRGYTF. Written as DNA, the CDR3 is TGTGCCAGCAACGGACAGGACCGAGGCTACACCTTC.

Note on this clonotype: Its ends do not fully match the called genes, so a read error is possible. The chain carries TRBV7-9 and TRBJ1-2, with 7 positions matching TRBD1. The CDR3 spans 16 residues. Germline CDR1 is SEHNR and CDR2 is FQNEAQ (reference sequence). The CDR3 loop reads CASSFPGTDYSYGNTF. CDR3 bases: TGTGCTAGCAGCTTTCCCGGGACAGATTATTCCTATGGCAACACCTTC.

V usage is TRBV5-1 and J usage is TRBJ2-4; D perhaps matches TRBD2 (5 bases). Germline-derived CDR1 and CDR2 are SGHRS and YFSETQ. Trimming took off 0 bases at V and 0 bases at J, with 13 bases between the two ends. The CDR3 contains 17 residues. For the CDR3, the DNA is TGCGCCAGCAGCTTGGGCGGGCAAGGGCTAGCCAAAAACATTCAGTACTTC. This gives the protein CASSLGGQGLAKNIQYF.

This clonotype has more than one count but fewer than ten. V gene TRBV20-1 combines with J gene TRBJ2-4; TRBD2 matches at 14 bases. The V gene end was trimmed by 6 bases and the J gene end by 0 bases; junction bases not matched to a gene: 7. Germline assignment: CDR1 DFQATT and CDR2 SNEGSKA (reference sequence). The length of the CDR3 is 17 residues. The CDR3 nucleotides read TGCAGTGCGATGGCCGGGACTAGCGGGAGAGCCAAAAACATTCAGTACTTC. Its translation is CSAMAGTSGRAKNIQYF.

CDR3 loop: CSARPPPSLYF. CDR3 nucleotides: TGCAGTGCTAGACCGCCACCTAGCCTGTACTTC. The chain carries TRBV20-1 and TRBJ2-4, with TRBD2 as a possible D gene (5 bases). Germline V gives CDR1 DFQATT, CDR2 SNEGSKA (reference sequence). Trimming cost V 2 bases and J 15 bases, with 14 bases left between them. The CDR3 runs 11 residues.

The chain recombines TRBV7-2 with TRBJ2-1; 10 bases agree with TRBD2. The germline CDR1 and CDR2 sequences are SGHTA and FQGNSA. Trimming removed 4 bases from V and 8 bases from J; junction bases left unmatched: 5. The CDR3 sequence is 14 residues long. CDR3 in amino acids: CASSWIGTSDEQFF. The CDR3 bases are TGTGCCAGCAGCTGGATAGGGACTAGCGATGAGCAGTTCTTC.

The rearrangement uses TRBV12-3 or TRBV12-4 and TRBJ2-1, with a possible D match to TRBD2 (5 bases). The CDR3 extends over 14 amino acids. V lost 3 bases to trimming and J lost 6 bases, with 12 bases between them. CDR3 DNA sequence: TGTGCCAGCAGTTTGGAGCTAGCATCCAATGAGCAGTTCTTC. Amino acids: CASSLELASNEQFF.

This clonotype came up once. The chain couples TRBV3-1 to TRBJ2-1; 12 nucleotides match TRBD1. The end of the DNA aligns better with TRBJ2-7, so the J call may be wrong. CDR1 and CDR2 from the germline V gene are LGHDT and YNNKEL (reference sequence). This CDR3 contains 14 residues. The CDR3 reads CASRQGQGANEQYF. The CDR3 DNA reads TGTGCCAGCAGACAGGGACAGGGGGCCAATGAGCAGTACTTC.

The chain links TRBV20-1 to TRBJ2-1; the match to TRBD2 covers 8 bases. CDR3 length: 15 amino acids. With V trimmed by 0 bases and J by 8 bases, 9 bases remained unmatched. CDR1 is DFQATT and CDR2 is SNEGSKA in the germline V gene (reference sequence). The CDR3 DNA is TGCAGTGCTAGAGATTTCGGGGGGGCCAGGTATGAGCAGTTCTTC. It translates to CSARDFGGARYEQFF.

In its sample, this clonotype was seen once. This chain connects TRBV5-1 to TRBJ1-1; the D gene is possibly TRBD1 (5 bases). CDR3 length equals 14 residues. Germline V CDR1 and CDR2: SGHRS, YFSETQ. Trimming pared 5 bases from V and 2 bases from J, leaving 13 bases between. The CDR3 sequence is CASSSTAANTEAFF. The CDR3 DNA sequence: TGCGCCAGCAGTTCGACAGCCGCCAACACTGAAGCTTTCTTT.